A single sample gave rise to the 31 T cell receptor beta chains below, sequenced in a study of blood T cell repertoires in COVID-19. TCRdb's copy holds only in-frame clones and misses some; the assay was immunoSEQ multiplex PCR. The sample includes under 200,000 clones, approximately 86% of them seen just once. Sequencing was done on a sample of peripheral blood. The source is a man aged 50 to 60 with active or convalescent COVID-19.

Only one count was recorded for this clone. The J gene is TRBJ2-5, the V gene TRBV25-1, with 9 bases fitting TRBD1. This CDR3 is built from 14 residues. Germline-derived CDR1 and CDR2 are MGHDK and SYGVNS. Trimming removed 8 bases from V and 5 bases from J; junction bases left unmatched: 9. The CDR3 region is CASHGDREGETQYF. Here the CDR3 DNA reads TGTGCCAGCCATGGGGACAGGGAGGGCGAGACCCAGTACTTC.

The rearrangement joins TRBV18 to TRBJ2-7; weak D call: TRBD2 (6 bases). The CDR3 spans 15 residues. Trimming pared 0 bases from V and 0 bases from J, leaving 9 bases between. Looked up from germline, CDR1 is KGHSH and CDR2 is LQKENI. For the CDR3, the DNA is TGTGCCAGCTCACCACCGGAGGGGTCCTCCTACGAGCAGTACTTC. Amino acids: CASSPPEGSSYEQYF. Using reference TRBV18 and TRBJ2-7 for the parts outside the CDR3, the full variable domain is NAGVMQNPRHLVRRRGQEARLRCSPMKGHSHVYWYRQLPEEGLKFMVYLQKENIIDESGMPKERFSAEFPKEGPSILRIQQVVRGDSAAYFCASSPPEGSSYEQYFGPGTRLTVT.

The V and J genes are TRBV7-2 and TRBJ1-1; D is unclear. Germline V gives CDR1 SGHTA, CDR2 FQGNSA. V lost 0 bases and J 1 base, leaving 9 bases between the germline ends. The length of the CDR3 is 15 residues. The chain's CDR3 is CASSLAPRKNTEAFF. CDR3 bases: TGTGCCAGCAGCTTAGCTCCCAGGAAGAACACTGAAGCTTTCTTT.

This chain links TRBV2 with TRBJ2-3, with D possibly being TRBD1 (6 bases). The germline V gene encodes CDR1 SNHLY and CDR2 FYNNEI. Between the trimmed V and J ends, which lost 6 bases and 3 bases, there was a span of 13 bases. This CDR3 is 14 amino acids long. This CDR3 reads CASRVGGETDTQYF. The CDR3 DNA sequence: TGTGCCAGCAGGGTAGGGGGAGAGACAGATACGCAGTATTTT.

The chain joins TRBV10-3 to TRBJ1-1; the D gene is possibly TRBD1 (6 bases). The CDR3 totals 15 residues. Germline values: CDR1 ENHRY, CDR2 SYGVKD. V was cut by 5 bases and J by 4 bases, with 17 bases left in between. This CDR3 is CAISRNRDLGTEAFF. The CDR3 DNA follows: TGTGCCATCAGTAGAAACAGGGATCTAGGCACTGAAGCTTTCTTT.

This chain uses TRBV7-3 with TRBJ2-5, with 9 bases that match TRBD1. CDR3 size: 15 residues. Germline-derived CDR1 and CDR2 are SGHTA and FQGTGA. V lost 4 bases to trimming and J lost 5 bases; unmatched junction nucleotides: 8. CDR3 sequence reads: CASSSTGQGRETQYF. The CDR3 DNA reads TGTGCCAGCAGCTCAACGGGACAGGGTAGGGAGACCCAGTACTTC.

The rearrangement uses TRBV29-1 and TRBJ2-5, with 7 bases aligning to TRBD1. Losses at the gene ends were 3 bases for V and 5 bases for J; bases not matched to a gene: 3. The CDR3 extends over 12 amino acids. Per the germline V gene, CDR1 is SQVTM and CDR2 is ANQGSEA. In nucleotides, the CDR3 is TGCAGCGTTGACCAGGGGGATGAGACCCAGTACTTC. Translating it yields CSVDQGDETQYF.

The gene calls are TRBV7-8 and TRBJ2-1; the D gene is possibly TRBD2 (6 bases). Per the germline V gene, CDR1 is SGHVS and CDR2 is FQNEAQ. The CDR3 covers 15 residues. Trimming shortened V by 5 bases and J by 2 bases, and 13 bases separated the two germline ends. Here the CDR3 reads CASSRVTGAYNEQFF. The CDR3 region has the DNA TGTGCCAGCAGCCGAGTGACGGGAGCCTACAATGAGCAGTTCTTC.

The rearrangement links TRBV28 to TRBJ1-5; 9 bases fit TRBD1. Germline CDR1 is MDHEN and CDR2 is SYDVKM. The CDR3 is 16 residues long. Trimming at V came to 2 bases and at J to 6 bases, leaving 8 bases not matched to a gene. The CDR3 region is CASSLPGNRGLQPQHF. The CDR3, as DNA: TGTGCCAGCAGTTTACCAGGTAACAGGGGGCTTCAGCCCCAGCATTTT.

V usage is TRBV7-2 and J usage is TRBJ2-2, with D hard to call. Germline loops: CDR1 SGHTA, CDR2 FQGNSA. The V end lost 1 base, the J end lost 6 bases, and 12 bases lay between the germline ends. The CDR3 extends over 15 amino acids. Here the CDR3 DNA reads TGTGCCAGCAGCTTAGACGGTACCGCCCCCGGGGAGCTGTTTTTT. Translation: CASSLDGTAPGELFF.

The sample holds a few counts of this clone. The rearrangement links TRBV6-5 to TRBJ2-7; 10 bases map to TRBD2. V lost 7 bases, J lost 2 bases, and 5 bases stayed unmatched. The CDR3 covers 14 residues. The germline V gene encodes CDR1 MNHEY and CDR2 SVGAGI. Here the CDR3 DNA reads TGTGCCAGCACCCGAGCGGGAGGGCCCTACGAGCAGTACTTC. It is translated as CASTRAGGPYEQYF.

The chain has TRBV5-7 and TRBJ1-1; D is perhaps TRBD1 (5 bases). TRBV5-7 is filed as an ORF, its function uncertain. Trimming removed 2 bases from V and 3 bases from J, with 20 bases in between. The CDR3 runs 17 residues. The DNA of the CDR3 is TGTGCCAGCAGCTTCCGACAGTCACCCCCAAGGGACACTGAAGCTTTCTTT. Translated, it gives CASSFRQSPPRDTEAFF.

The chain combines TRBV25-1 with TRBJ1-1; D is uncertain. The CDR3 covers 13 residues. The V end was cut by 6 bases, the J end by 1 base, with 9 bases between. The germline V gene has CDR1 MGHDK and CDR2 SYGVNS. The CDR3 reads CASSGRENTEAFF. CDR3 bases: TGTGCCAGCAGCGGACGGGAGAACACTGAAGCTTTCTTT.

This clone occurred a few times. The chain joins TRBV7-9 to TRBJ1-5; perhaps TRBD1 as D (5 bases). Germline V lookup: CDR1 SEHNR, CDR2 FQNEAQ (reference sequence). V dropped 1 base and J dropped 7 bases, with 11 bases sitting between them. The CDR3 sequence is 14 residues long. Written as DNA, the CDR3 is TGTGCCAGCAGCTTAGGGGGGGGAGGCCAGCCCCAGCATTTT. This encodes CASSLGGGGQPQHF.

The chain couples TRBV27 to TRBJ2-1; 9 bases align to TRBD2. CDR1 and CDR2 (germline): MNHEY, SMNVEV (reference sequence). J lost 4 bases, V lost 2 bases, and 6 bases had no gene match. The CDR3 is 16 residues long. CDR3 loop: CASSLRGGREYNEQFF. In DNA, the CDR3 is TGTGCCAGCAGTTTACGAGGCGGGAGGGAATACAATGAGCAGTTCTTC.

The V gene is TRBV10-3, the J gene TRBJ1-2, with D unclear. Germline CDR1 ENHRY, CDR2 SYGVKD. Trimming removed 8 bases from V and 9 bases from J, with 13 bases in between. This CDR3 is built from 11 residues. In nucleotides, the CDR3 is TGTGCCATCCGGGTGGAGGGCCGCTACACCTTC. Translating it yields CAIRVEGRYTF.

Of note for this clone: A junction boundary mismatches the germline segment, possibly from a read error. The CDR3 nucleotides read TGTGCTAGCAGCTTAGAGAATCCGGGTGATAACTATGGCTACACCTTC. It codes for CASSLENPGDNYGYTF. This chain joins TRBV7-7 and TRBJ1-2; D not certain. The germline V gene encodes CDR1 SSHAT and CDR2 FNYEAQ (reference sequence). The CDR3 is made up of 16 amino acids.

In nucleotides, the CDR3 is TGTGCCAGCAGCGTCCCCTCTAGCGGGATCACAGATACGCAGTATTTT. Translated, it gives CASSVPSSGITDTQYF. The chain employs TRBV9 and TRBJ2-3; 9 bases line up with TRBD2. J lost 2 bases, V lost 2 bases, and 6 bases had no gene match. The CDR3 extends over 16 amino acids. The V gene's germline CDR1 is SGDLS and CDR2 YYNGEE.

This clone appeared a single time. J is TRBJ2-1 and V is TRBV30, with D perhaps TRBD1 (6 bases). Trimming took off 1 base at V and 2 bases at J, with 18 bases between the two ends. Germline V CDR1 and CDR2: GTSNPN, SVGIG (reference sequence). The CDR3 extends over 17 amino acids. The CDR3 protein is CAWSGEGRGRTYNEQFF. CDR3 sequence (DNA): TGTGCCTGGAGTGGTGAGGGCAGGGGCAGAACCTACAATGAGCAGTTCTTC.

This chain joins TRBV4-1 and TRBJ2-1; 10 bases map to TRBD2. Trimming cost V 0 bases and J 5 bases; bases outside gene matches: 10. The germline CDR1 and CDR2 sequences are MGHRA and YSYEKL. This CDR3 contains 18 residues. Here the CDR3 DNA reads TGCGCCAGCAGCCAAGAATGGGCTAGCGGGAGCAGCCACAATGAGCAGTTCTTC. This translates into CASSQEWASGSSHNEQFF.

The chain combines TRBV30 with TRBJ1-4; D is undetermined. This CDR3 comprises 11 residues. Germline CDR1 GTSNPN, CDR2 SVGIG (reference sequence). The V end was cut by 5 bases, the J end by 8 bases, with 9 bases between. CDR3 sequence reads: CAWRYGEKLFF. The CDR3 bases are TGTGCCTGGCGCTACGGGGAAAAACTGTTTTTT. The whole variable domain, filled in from reference TRBV30 and TRBJ1-4, reads SQTIHQWPATLVQPVGSPLSLECTVEGTSNPNLYWYRQAAGRGLQLLFYSVGIGQISSEVPQNLSASRPQDRQFILSSKKLLLSDSGFYLCAWRYGEKLFFGSGTQLSVL.

V and J are TRBV7-2 and TRBJ2-1; 12 nucleotides agree with TRBD2. V shed 4 bases, J shed 7 bases, and the junction held 11 bases outside the gene matches. The CDR3 consists of 17 residues. Per the germline V gene, CDR1 is SGHTA and CDR2 is FQGNSA. The chain's CDR3 is CASSSPSTSGRKNEQFF. CDR3 nucleotide sequence: TGTGCCAGCAGCTCGCCGTCTACTAGCGGGAGGAAAAATGAGCAGTTCTTC.

This chain uses TRBV7-2 with TRBJ1-1; TRBD1 aligns across 10 bases. The CDR3 has 16 amino acids. The junction had 6 bases not matched to a gene; V was cut back by 1 base and J by 4 bases. From germline, CDR1 is SGHTA and CDR2 FQGNSA. The CDR3, as DNA: TGTGCCAGCAGCTTAGTCTGGGGGGACAGGGGCACTGAAGCTTTCTTT. Translation: CASSLVWGDRGTEAFF.

CDR3 in DNA: TGTGCCACCCTGCGGGGGCGGAATGGCTACACCTTC. This sequence encodes CATLRGRNGYTF. The chain recombines TRBV6-6 with TRBJ1-2, with D perhaps TRBD1 (6 bases). V lost 10 bases and J lost 6, with 15 bases in between. CDR3 length: 12 residues. Germline CDR1 MNHNY, CDR2 SVGAGI (reference sequence).

This chain links TRBV27 with TRBJ1-6; D possibly corresponds to TRBD1 (5 bases). This CDR3 is built from 13 residues. Germline V gene lookup returns CDR1 MNHEY and CDR2 SMNVEV (reference sequence). The CDR3 DNA sequence: TGTGCTACGTTCCGGGGGTTTAATTCACCCCTCCACTTT. Its protein is CATFRGFNSPLHF.

Only one count was recorded for this clone. The rearrangement uses TRBV3-1 (or the pseudogene TRBV3-2) and TRBJ2-7; D is unclear. From germline, CDR1 is LGHDT and CDR2 YNNKEL (reference sequence). The CDR3 runs 14 residues. The V gene lost 0 bases and the J gene lost 1 base, with 7 bases spanning the gap. CDR3 sequence reads: CASSQDPGSYEQYF. The DNA of the CDR3 is TGTGCCAGCAGCCAAGACCCGGGTTCCTACGAGCAGTACTTC.

This clone was seen more than once but under ten times. The rearrangement joins TRBV28 to TRBJ1-4; 7 nucleotides align to TRBD1. Germline trimming cut 4 bases from V and 2 bases from J; bases unmatched to any gene: 7. This CDR3 region has 16 residues. Germline V CDR1 and CDR2: MDHEN, SYDVKM. CDR3 DNA: TGTGCCAGCAGTTCTCCGCAGGGGGGCACTAATGAAAAACTGTTTTTT. It translates to CASSSPQGGTNEKLFF.

The CDR3 sequence is CASPEDRGQKAYNEQFF. DNA for the CDR3: TGTGCAAGTCCCGAGGACAGGGGGCAGAAGGCCTACAATGAGCAGTTCTTC. The V gene is TRBV12-2, the J gene TRBJ2-1; the table's TRBD1 call for D was not verified on the DNA. TRBV12-2 is designated a pseudogene. This CDR3 comprises 17 residues.

The chain employs TRBV11-3 and TRBJ1-4, with TRBD1 identical over 9 bases. The CDR3 is 14 residues long. J lost 6 bases, V lost 5 bases, and 4 bases had no gene match. The V gene's germline CDR1 is SGHNT and CDR2 YENEEA. The CDR3 DNA reads TGTGCCAGCAGCGGACAGGGGATCTATGAAAAACTGTTTTTT. Protein sequence: CASSGQGIYEKLFF.

The chain combines TRBV3-1 (or the pseudogene TRBV3-2) with TRBJ2-7; TRBD1 matches at 7 bases. Germline loops: CDR1 LGHDT, CDR2 YNNKEL (reference sequence). This CDR3 is built from 14 residues. Trimming took 3 bases from V and 0 from J; bases not matched to a gene: 2. CDR3 sequence (DNA): TGTGCCAGCAGCCAGACAGGGTCCTCCTACGAGCAGTACTTC. As protein: CASSQTGSSYEQYF.

The rearrangement links TRBV5-1 to TRBJ2-3; D not resolved. Between the trimmed V and J ends, which lost 1 base and 4 bases, there was a span of 10 bases. CDR3 length equals 14 residues. Per germline, CDR1 SGHRS and CDR2 YFSETQ. The CDR3 loop is CASSLQNSPDTQYF. The CDR3 DNA is TGCGCCAGCAGCTTGCAGAATTCCCCAGATACGCAGTATTTT.